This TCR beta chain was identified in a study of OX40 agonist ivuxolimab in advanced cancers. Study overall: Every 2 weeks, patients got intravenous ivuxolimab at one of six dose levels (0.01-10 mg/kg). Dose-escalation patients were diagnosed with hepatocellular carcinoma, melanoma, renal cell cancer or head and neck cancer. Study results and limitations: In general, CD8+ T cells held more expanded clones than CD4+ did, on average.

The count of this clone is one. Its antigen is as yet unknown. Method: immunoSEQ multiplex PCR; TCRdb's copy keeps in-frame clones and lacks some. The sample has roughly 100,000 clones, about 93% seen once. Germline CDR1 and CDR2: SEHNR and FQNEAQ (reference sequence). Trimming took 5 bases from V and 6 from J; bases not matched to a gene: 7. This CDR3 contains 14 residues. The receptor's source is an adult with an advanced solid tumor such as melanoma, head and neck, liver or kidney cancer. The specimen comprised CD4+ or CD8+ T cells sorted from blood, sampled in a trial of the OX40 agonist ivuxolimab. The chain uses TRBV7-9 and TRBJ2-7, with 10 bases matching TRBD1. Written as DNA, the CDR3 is TGTGCCAGCAGCCAACCGACAGGGGGCTCCGAGCAGTACTTC. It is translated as CASSQPTGGSEQYF.